This T cell receptor (beta chain) appears in the sequencing data of a study of radiotherapy plus CTLA-4 blockade in lung cancer. Study-wide results and limits: Together with interferon-beta, which increased in serum after radiation, early dynamic changes in blood T cell clones were reportedly the best predictors of response.

Focal radiation plus CTLA-4 blockade with ipilimumab was administered to patients who had chemo-refractory metastatic non-small-cell lung cancer. Worth noting for this clone: Its antigen is not known.

The CDR3 contains 14 residues. V lost 3 bases and J 5 bases, leaving 13 bases between the germline ends. Germline V gives CDR1 LNHDA, CDR2 SQIVND (reference sequence). Some clones are missing from TCRdb's copy, which holds only in-frame ones; the method was immunoSEQ multiplex PCR. This sample has tens of thousands of clones, with 65% to 85% found just once. This receptor was obtained from a human donor with non-small cell lung cancer whose response to radiotherapy plus ipilimumab could not be evaluated. The chain is built from TRBV19 and TRBJ1-1; a possible D gene is TRBD1 (6 bases). Here the sequenced sample was peripheral blood, taken from a patient treated with radiotherapy plus ipilimumab. The CDR3 loop reads CASSIGTGRTEAFF. The CDR3 DNA follows: TGTGCCAGTAGTATCGGAACAGGGCGAACTGAAGCTTTCTTT.